Described below is a single T cell receptor beta chain sequence and its context. The assay was immunoSEQ multiplex PCR, and TCRdb's table has in-frame clones only and misses some. The sample shows 100,000 to 150,000 clones, about 93% of them seen only once. The germline V and J ends were trimmed by 0 bases and 4 bases, with 14 bases remaining between them. Germline V gene data show CDR1 as MGHRA and CDR2 as YSYEKL. CDR3 length: 16 amino acids. The sample is drawn from a study of control samples from healthy donors and cancer patients. The sequence was obtained from a man between 18 and 29 years old in good health. The source material was blood. This sequence joins TRBV4-1 and TRBJ2-3; D is perhaps TRBD1 or TRBD2 (6 bases each). The CDR3 sequence is CASSQEPPGAPDTQYF. CDR3 coding DNA: TGCGCCAGCAGCCAAGAGCCGCCGGGGGCCCCAGATACGCAGTATTTT.